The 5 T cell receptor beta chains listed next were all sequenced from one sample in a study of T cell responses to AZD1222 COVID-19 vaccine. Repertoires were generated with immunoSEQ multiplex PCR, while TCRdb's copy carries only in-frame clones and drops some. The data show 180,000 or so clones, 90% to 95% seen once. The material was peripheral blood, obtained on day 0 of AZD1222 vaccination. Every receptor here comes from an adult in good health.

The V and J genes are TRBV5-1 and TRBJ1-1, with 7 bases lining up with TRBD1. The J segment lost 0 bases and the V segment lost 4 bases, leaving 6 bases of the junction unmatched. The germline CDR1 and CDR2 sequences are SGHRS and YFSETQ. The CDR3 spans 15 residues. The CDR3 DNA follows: TGCGCCAGCAGCCACGGACAGGAGGTGAACACTGAAGCTTTCTTT. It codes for CASSHGQEVNTEAFF.

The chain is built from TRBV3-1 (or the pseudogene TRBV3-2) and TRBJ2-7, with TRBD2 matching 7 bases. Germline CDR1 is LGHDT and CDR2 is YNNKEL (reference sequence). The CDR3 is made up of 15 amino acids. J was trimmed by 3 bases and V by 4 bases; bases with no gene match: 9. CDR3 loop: CASSPVWEGIYEQYF. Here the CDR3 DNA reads TGTGCCAGCAGCCCCGTGTGGGAGGGGATCTACGAGCAGTACTTC.

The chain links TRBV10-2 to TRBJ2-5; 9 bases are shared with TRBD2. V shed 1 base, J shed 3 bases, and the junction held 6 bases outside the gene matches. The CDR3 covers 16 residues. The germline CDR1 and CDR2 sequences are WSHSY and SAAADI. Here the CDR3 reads CASSEWLAGAEETQYF. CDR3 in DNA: TGCGCCAGCAGTGAGTGGTTAGCGGGGGCCGAAGAGACCCAGTACTTC.

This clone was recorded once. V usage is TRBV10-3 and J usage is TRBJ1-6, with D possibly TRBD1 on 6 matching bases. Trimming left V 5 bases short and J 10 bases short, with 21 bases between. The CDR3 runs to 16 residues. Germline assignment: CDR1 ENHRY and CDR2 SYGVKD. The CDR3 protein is CAISYTDDGRGSPLHF. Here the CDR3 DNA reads TGTGCCATCAGTTACACCGACGACGGCAGGGGCTCACCCCTCCACTTT.

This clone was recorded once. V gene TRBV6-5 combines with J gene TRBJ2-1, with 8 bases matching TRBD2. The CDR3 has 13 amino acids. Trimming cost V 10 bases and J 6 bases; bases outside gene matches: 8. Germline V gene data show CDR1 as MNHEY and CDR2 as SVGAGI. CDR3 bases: TGTGCCACCACCCCGGGGGGGAGCAATGAGCAGTTCTTC. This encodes CATTPGGSNEQFF.